The 26 T cell receptor beta chains below were found in one sample sequenced in a study of early stage breast cancer tumors. The protocol was immunoSEQ multiplex PCR, while the TCRdb copy is restricted to in-frame clones and leaves out a portion. The table lists about 28,000 clones, 80% of them singletons. Sequencing was done on a sample of blood. These receptors all come from a person in their 60s with breast cancer.

The chain couples TRBV27 to TRBJ2-7; tentative D call: TRBD2 (7 bases). The CDR3 has 14 amino acids. Germline values: CDR1 MNHEY, CDR2 SMNVEV (reference sequence). Trimming removed 6 bases from V and 5 bases from J, with 17 bases in between. CDR3 sequence (DNA): TGTGCCAGCAGAGAGGCGGGGGCTTTCGACGAGCAGTACTTC. Residues: CASREAGAFDEQYF.

The chain combines TRBV4-1 with TRBJ2-2, with 11 bases identical to TRBD1. The CDR3 is made up of 16 amino acids. V shed 4 bases, J shed 7 bases, and the junction held 8 bases outside the gene matches. Germline CDR1 is MGHRA and CDR2 is YSYEKL. CDR3 nucleotides: TGCGCCAGCAGCCTCCACGGACAGGGGGCCAGCGGGGAGCTGTTTTTT. It translates to CASSLHGQGASGELFF.

The V gene is TRBV9, the J gene TRBJ2-3, with TRBD2 matching over 9 bases. V lost 0 bases, J lost 2 bases, and 7 bases stayed unmatched. This CDR3 has 17 amino acids. Germline V CDR1 and CDR2: SGDLS, YYNGEE. In DNA, the CDR3 is TGTGCCAGCAGCGTAGGATTAGCGGGAGCTTCCACAGATACGCAGTATTTT. It yields the protein CASSVGLAGASTDTQYF.

The chain couples TRBV4-3 to TRBJ1-1; TRBD1 is a possible D gene (5 bases). The V gene lost 4 bases and the J gene lost 4 bases, with 16 bases spanning the gap. The CDR3 length is 15 residues. Looked up from germline, CDR1 is LGHNA and CDR2 is YSLEER. In nucleotides, the CDR3 is TGCGCCAGCAGCCTCCTCCCTGGCGGGGGCACTGAAGCTTTCTTT. Protein product: CASSLLPGGGTEAFF.

The J gene is TRBJ1-1, the V gene TRBV7-2; 9 positions match TRBD1. Germline CDR1 reads SGHTA; CDR2 reads FQGNSA. The CDR3 extends over 17 amino acids. Unmatched junction bases numbered 12, after V lost 3 bases and J lost 4 bases. CDR3 residues: CASSLATTGGTITEAFF. The CDR3 nucleotides read TGTGCCAGCAGCTTGGCAACGACAGGGGGTACGATCACTGAAGCTTTCTTT. Based on the CDR3 plus reference TRBV7-2 and TRBJ1-1, the full variable domain is GAGVSQSPSNKVTEKGKDVELRCDPISGHTALYWYRQSLGQGLEFLIYFQGNSAPDKSGLPSDRFSAERTGGSVSTLTIQRTQQEDSAVYLCASSLATTGGTITEAFFGQGTRLTVV.

The V call is TRBV7-9, the J call TRBJ2-3; possibly TRBD2 for D (8 bases). This CDR3 comprises 16 residues. With 8 bases removed from V and 2 bases from J, the gap between germline ends came to 20 bases. Germline CDR1 SEHNR, CDR2 FQNEAQ (reference sequence). The CDR3, as DNA: TGTGCCAGCCCCAGGGGGAGCGGGAGCCCCACAGATACGCAGTATTTT. This encodes CASPRGSGSPTDTQYF.

The chain combines TRBV19 with TRBJ1-1, with D possibly TRBD1 on 6 matching bases. This CDR3 has 15 residues. V lost 2 bases, J lost 1 base, and 11 bases lay in between. CDR1 and CDR2 (germline): LNHDA, SQIVND (reference sequence). The CDR3 nucleotides read TGTGCCAGTAGTATATCCCAGACAGGGAACACTGAAGCTTTCTTT. As protein: CASSISQTGNTEAFF.

The V and J genes are TRBV7-9 and TRBJ1-4, with TRBD1 identical over 9 bases. J lost 3 bases, V lost 6 bases, and 5 bases had no gene match. Germline V gene lookup returns CDR1 SEHNR and CDR2 FQNEAQ (reference sequence). CDR3 length equals 15 residues. The CDR3 here is CASSPGTGPNEKLFF. In DNA, the CDR3 is TGTGCCAGCAGTCCCGGGACAGGGCCTAATGAAAAACTGTTTTTT.

The gene calls are TRBV29-1 and TRBJ2-5, with D tentatively TRBD1 (5 bases). This CDR3 has 13 amino acids. Germline V gene sequence: CDR1 SQVTM, CDR2 ANQGSEA. The ends were cut back, 1 base at V and 5 bases at J, with 11 bases in the middle. CDR3 residues: CSVEARVIETQYF. As DNA, the CDR3 is TGCAGCGTTGAAGCCAGGGTTATTGAGACCCAGTACTTC.

This chain links TRBV7-8 with TRBJ1-3; the match to TRBD1 covers 10 bases. There are 14 residues in the CDR3. V lost 6 bases and J lost 3; bases outside the gene matches: 2. The germline CDR1 and CDR2 sequences are SGHVS and FQNEAQ. CDR3 in DNA: TGTGCCAGCAGGACAGGGGGCTTTGGAAACACCATATATTTT. This sequence encodes CASRTGGFGNTIYF.

V is TRBV29-1 and J is TRBJ2-1; 8 bases match TRBD2. After removal of 6 bases from V and 0 bases from J, the junction contained 7 bases not matched to a gene. The CDR3 runs to 15 residues. Germline V gene lookup returns CDR1 SQVTM and CDR2 ANQGSEA. This CDR3 reads CSVPSGGFSYNEQFF. CDR3 coding DNA: TGCAGCGTCCCCAGCGGGGGATTCTCCTACAATGAGCAGTTCTTC.

V and J are TRBV5-1 and TRBJ2-2; 7 positions match TRBD1. The junction had 8 bases not matched to a gene; V was cut back by 3 bases and J by 6 bases. The germline CDR1 and CDR2 sequences are SGHRS and YFSETQ. The CDR3 is made up of 15 amino acids. CDR3 bases: TGCGCCAGCAGCTCAGCCGGGACAGTGGCCGGGGAGCTGTTTTTT. This sequence encodes CASSSAGTVAGELFF.

The chain has TRBV5-1 and TRBJ1-2, with D perhaps matching TRBD1 (5 bases). CDR3 length equals 15 residues. CDR1 SGHRS and CDR2 YFSETQ come from the germline V gene. Trimming took off 4 bases at V and 5 bases at J, with 18 bases between the two ends. CDR3 sequence reads: CASSTGDSGVYGYTF. As DNA, the CDR3 is TGCGCCAGCAGCACCGGAGACAGTGGGGTGTATGGCTACACCTTC.

The rearrangement uses TRBV6-6 and TRBJ2-3; maybe TRBD2 (6 bases). This CDR3 is 14 amino acids long. The germline V gene has CDR1 MNHNY and CDR2 SVGAGI (reference sequence). Trimming stripped 6 bases from V and 3 bases from J, with 13 bases between. CDR3 DNA: TGTGCCAGCAGCCCGGGAGTTTTTACAGATACGCAGTATTTT. It yields the protein CASSPGVFTDTQYF.

The chain links TRBV11-3 to TRBJ2-7, with 8 bases that match TRBD1. The CDR3 sequence is 14 residues long. The germline CDR1 and CDR2 sequences are SGHNT and YENEEA. J gave up 4 bases and V 3 bases, and 5 bases lay outside the gene matches. The CDR3 DNA sequence: TGTGCCAGCAGCTTGATAACAGGGGGATACGAGCAGTACTTC. Protein product: CASSLITGGYEQYF.

The chain recombines TRBV19 with TRBJ1-1, with D maybe TRBD1 (5 bases). Looked up from germline, CDR1 is LNHDA and CDR2 is SQIVND (reference sequence). Trimming took off 1 base at V and 0 bases at J, with 9 bases between the two ends. The CDR3 loop spans 15 amino acids. CDR3 protein: CASSIVGGLNTEAFF. The CDR3 coding sequence is TGTGCCAGTAGTATAGTCGGGGGGTTGAACACTGAAGCTTTCTTT.

This rearrangement joins TRBV30 to TRBJ2-5; 9 bases agree with TRBD1. V lost 2 bases, J lost 4 bases, and 8 bases stayed unmatched. The V gene's germline CDR1 is GTSNPN and CDR2 SVGIG (reference sequence). The CDR3 has 15 residues. CDR3 amino acids: CAWSSTVGQGETQYF. CDR3 DNA sequence: TGTGCCTGGAGTTCAACAGTGGGACAGGGAGAGACCCAGTACTTC.

This clone was recorded a few times. The chain has TRBV29-1 and TRBJ1-1; no clear D gene. The CDR3 loop spans 12 amino acids. CDR1 and CDR2 from the germline V gene are SQVTM and ANQGSEA. The V and J ends lost 6 bases and 5 bases respectively, with 13 bases between them. The CDR3 DNA reads as TGCAGCGTCACGCTGGGGAGGACTGAAGCTTTCTTT. Amino acids: CSVTLGRTEAFF.

The chain combines TRBV6-4 with TRBJ1-2; TRBD1 agrees at 7 bases. CDR1 is MRHNA, CDR2 SNTAGT, per germline. Trimming cost V 4 bases and J 3 bases; bases outside gene matches: 8. This CDR3 has 15 residues. CDR3 bases: TGTGCCAGCAGTGTCCGACAGGGCCCCGACTATGGCTACACCTTC. As protein: CASSVRQGPDYGYTF.

The genes are TRBV4-3 and TRBJ2-2; 11 nucleotides line up with TRBD2. V trimming: 1 base; J trimming: 7 bases; junction bases outside the gene matches: 11. The CDR3 sequence is 18 residues long. Germline V gene data show CDR1 as LGHNA and CDR2 as YSLEER. For the CDR3, the DNA is TGCGCCAGCAGCCAAGCTTTAAATAGCGGGAGGGCCGGCGGGGAGCTGTTTTTT. Its protein product is CASSQALNSGRAGGELFF.

V is TRBV4-3 and J is TRBJ1-2, with D perhaps TRBD1 (5 bases). V lost 0 bases, J lost 4 bases, and 21 bases lay in between. The CDR3 runs 18 residues. Germline assignment: CDR1 LGHNA and CDR2 YSLEER. DNA of the CDR3: TGCGCCAGCAGCCAAGACGTTACAGGCCCTACCCGGAGCTATGGCTACACCTTC. As protein: CASSQDVTGPTRSYGYTF.

This rearrangement joins TRBV5-6 to TRBJ2-3; TRBD2 matches at 7 bases. Trimming took 9 bases from V and 3 from J; bases not matched to a gene: 7. The germline CDR1 and CDR2 sequences are SGHDT and YYEEEE. This CDR3 region has 13 residues. The chain's CDR3 is CATRGVGTDTQYF. The CDR3 bases are TGTGCCACCCGGGGGGTCGGGACAGATACGCAGTATTTT.

In its sample, this clone was seen once. The rearrangement uses TRBV10-1 and TRBJ2-5; 9 bases are a match to TRBD1. The CDR3 extends over 13 amino acids. The germline V gene has CDR1 WNHNN and CDR2 SYGVQD (reference sequence). Trimming cost V 6 bases and J 3 bases; bases outside gene matches: 2. The DNA for the CDR3 is TGCGCCAGCAGCCGACAGGGGGAAGAGACCCAGTACTTC. Amino acids: CASSRQGEETQYF.

This clone was counted once. The rearrangement joins TRBV27 to TRBJ1-1, with a possible D match to TRBD1 (6 bases). Germline lookup yields CDR1 MNHEY and CDR2 SMNVEV (reference sequence). CDR3 length: 15 residues. V was shortened by 2 bases and J by 0 bases, with 10 bases between the two germline ends. CDR3 residues: CASSLQSGVNTEAFF. The CDR3 nucleotides read TGTGCCAGCAGTTTACAGTCAGGGGTGAACACTGAAGCTTTCTTT.

The chain couples TRBV2 to TRBJ2-1; 10 nucleotides line up with TRBD2. Per the germline V gene, CDR1 is SNHLY and CDR2 is FYNNEI. The V segment lost 10 bases and the J segment 6 bases; nucleotides outside the gene matches: 12. The CDR3 has 15 residues. The CDR3 bases are TGTGCCACTTCTAGCAGACTAGCGGGCGTCAATGAGCAGTTCTTC. Encoded protein: CATSSRLAGVNEQFF.

The chain couples TRBV7-9 to TRBJ2-7, with D unclear. Germline V gene sequence: CDR1 SEHNR, CDR2 FQNEAQ (reference sequence). V shed 4 bases and J shed 0 bases, with 10 bases lying between them. The CDR3 is 14 residues long. The CDR3 region has the DNA TGTGCCAGCAGCTCCCCCATCAGCTCCTACGAGCAGTACTTC. Protein product: CASSSPISSYEQYF. The full variable domain, completed using reference TRBV7-9 and TRBJ2-7, is DTGVSQNPRHKITKRGQNVTFRCDPISEHNRLYWYRQTLGQGPEFLTYFQNEAQLEKSRLLSDRFSAERPKGSFSTLEIQRTEQGDSAMYLCASSSPISSYEQYFGPGTRLTVT.